The clone carrying this T cell receptor (beta chain) has a handful of counts. What it recognizes is unknown. RNA was extracted and reverse transcribed into cDNA as the sequencing template. Measured with immunoSEQ multiplex PCR; TCRdb has only the in-frame clones, and not every one. The data contain 80,000 to 100,000 clones, 44% of them singletons. Treatment denoted: oral pan-JAK inhibitor, 5-10 mg twice daily. This sample is part of a study of CD8+ T cells in alopecia areata. Across the study: Among treated patients, oral tofacitinib was administered at 5 to 10 mg twice daily.

Whole-study results and caveats: Scalp clonality dropped significantly under tofacitinib, as did expanded CD8+ top-100 clones.

Sequencing used CD8+ T cells sorted from blood, obtained at week 24, from a patient treated with tofacitinib. The source is a human donor with alopecia areata.

This chain's CDR3 is CATSRGFDREYGYTF. CDR3 DNA sequence: TGTGCCACCAGCAGAGGGTTCGACAGGGAGTATGGCTACACCTTC. The chain couples TRBV15 to TRBJ1-2; 7 bases are a match to TRBD1. The germline V gene has CDR1 LNHNV and CDR2 YYDKDF (reference sequence). This CDR3 is 15 amino acids long. V was pared by 1 base and J by 5 bases, with 7 bases of the junction left unmatched.